Listed below are T cell receptor beta chains from one sample, sequenced in a study of blood T cells in healthy people across ages. TCRdb reprocessed the 5' RACE reads via MiXCR and lists one record per CDR3 protein. The table records more than 900,000 distinct CDR3 sequences, under 30% of them present only once. In addition, the sample was reused for a study of T cells of mothers and their children.

The sequencing input was blood. These receptors all come from a girl aged 2 to 10 in good health. Each CDR3 is given with its conserved first and last residue. A D gene is named only where the DNA matches it firmly. For some rows the clone size is stated as once, few or many, or as a class when expanded; others skip it.

>-|TRBJ2-6|TRBV7-2|-|19
CASSLTIPRRSSGANVLTF
TGTGCCAGCAGCTTAACCATCCCGAGACGGTCCTCTGGGGCCAACGTCCTGACTTTC
>-|TRBJ2-2|TRBV29-1|-|13
CSTSTMATGELFF
TGCAGCACATCGACAATGGCCACCGGGGAGCTGTTTTTT
>TRBD2|TRBJ2-1|TRBV6-2/TRBV6-3|-|16
CASSYARLAGDNEQFF
TGTGCCAGCAGTTACGCCCGACTAGCGGGAGACAATGAGCAGTTCTTC
>TRBD2|TRBJ2-5|TRBV20-1|-|17
CSARDWTSGFLTETQYF
TGCAGTGCTAGAGACTGGACTAGCGGTTTCTTAACGGAGACCCAGTACTTC
>TRBD2|TRBJ2-1|TRBV29-1|few|12
CSVSGSTDEQFF
TGCAGCGTAAGCGGGAGTACCGATGAGCAGTTCTTC
>TRBD1|TRBJ1-5|TRBV20-1|few|13
CSARTGGNQPQHF
TGCAGTGCTAGGACAGGGGGCAATCAGCCCCAGCATTTT
>-|TRBJ2-5|TRBV7-9|once|13
CASSWGEAQTQYF
TGTGCCAGCAGCTGGGGGGAGGCCCAGACCCAGTACTTC
>-|TRBJ1-2|TRBV6-6|few|15
CASSYRGRENYGYTF
TGTGCCAGCAGTTACAGGGGACGGGAAAACTATGGCTACACCTTC
>-|TRBJ2-7|TRBV4-1|-|17
CASSPAAGADRSYEQYF
TGCGCCAGCAGCCCGGCGGCAGGGGCGGACAGATCCTACGAGCAGTACTTC
>-|TRBJ2-7|TRBV20-1|few|16
CSVPDWWGDSSYEQYF
TGCAGTGTCCCCGATTGGTGGGGGGATAGCTCCTACGAGCAGTACTTC
>TRBD2|TRBJ2-5|TRBV28|few|15
CASSAAGGGRETQYF
TGTGCCAGCAGCGCCGCCGGCGGGGGACGAGAGACCCAGTACTTC
>TRBD1|TRBJ1-1|TRBV5-5|few|14
CASIPTGMDTEAFF
TGTGCCAGCATCCCGACAGGGATGGACACTGAAGCTTTCTTT
>-|TRBJ2-7|TRBV29-1|-|15
CSVARGQGGSYEQYF
TGCAGCGTCGCTAGGGGGCAGGGAGGCTCCTACGAGCAGTACTTC
>-|TRBJ2-1|TRBV7-7|once|13
CASSADLGDEQFF
TGTGCTAGCAGCGCCGACTTGGGGGATGAGCAGTTCTTC
>TRBD2|TRBJ2-7|TRBV4-1|few|16
CASSHASGGSFYEQYF
TGCGCCAGCAGCCATGCCTCCGGGGGGTCCTTCTACGAGCAGTACTTC
>-|TRBJ1-1|TRBV12-3/TRBV12-4|-|15
CASSPGGQGNTEAFF
TGTGCCAGCAGCCCTGGGGGGCAGGGGAACACTGAAGCTTTCTTT
>-|TRBJ1-1|TRBV7-2|few|13
CASCQGRNTEAFF
TGTGCCAGCTGCCAGGGGAGGAACACTGAAGCTTTCTTT
>-|TRBJ2-7|TRBV7-2|few|14
CASSLVKGSHEQYF
TGTGCCAGCAGCTTAGTCAAAGGTTCCCACGAGCAGTACTTC
>-|TRBJ2-7|TRBV6-2/TRBV6-3|-|14
CASSYGDPDYEQYF
TGTGCCAGCAGTTACGGGGATCCGGACTACGAGCAGTACTTC
>TRBD1|TRBJ1-1|TRBV29-1|few|14
CSVVSGQGVTEAFF
TGCAGCGTTGTGTCGGGACAGGGCGTGACTGAAGCTTTCTTT
>TRBD1|TRBJ1-4|TRBV6-1|-|12
CASTRDRVELFF
TGTGCCAGCACCCGGGACAGGGTAGAACTGTTTTTT
>-|TRBJ2-4|TRBV19|-|14
CASSIYGLENIQYF
TGTGCCAGTAGTATATACGGTCTAGAAAACATTCAGTACTTC
>TRBD2|TRBJ2-7|TRBV10-3|-|13
CALAASGRNRQYF
TGTGCCTTGGCGGCTAGCGGGAGGAATCGGCAGTACTTC
>-|TRBJ2-1|TRBV11-2|few|16
CASSLSSLVSFNEQFF
TGTGCCAGCAGCTTATCTTCACTAGTTTCATTCAATGAGCAGTTCTTC
>-|TRBJ2-7|TRBV11-3|few|14
CASSSLLGPYEQYF
TGTGCCAGCAGCTCCCTCTTGGGGCCCTACGAGCAGTACTTC
>TRBD2|TRBJ2-2|TRBV5-1|-|18
CASAPGTSGGKNTGELFF
TGCGCCAGCGCCCCCGGGACTAGCGGGGGGAAGAACACCGGGGAGCTGTTTTTT
>-|TRBJ2-7|TRBV20-1|few|18
CSARIESRLPGLAYEQYF
TGCAGTGCTAGAATAGAGTCCCGACTCCCGGGTTTAGCTTACGAGCAGTACTTC
>-|TRBJ1-6|TRBV28|few|17
CASSLWGPRSYNSPLHF
TGTGCCAGCAGTTTATGGGGCCCTCGCTCCTATAATTCACCCCTCCACTTT
>-|TRBJ1-1|TRBV7-9|few|15
CASSFQTGLNTEAFF
TGTGCCAGCAGCTTCCAAACCGGCTTGAACACTGAAGCTTTCTTT
>-|TRBJ1-1|TRBV6-6|few|12
CASSQGLTEAFF
TGTGCCAGCAGTCAAGGGTTAACTGAAGCTTTCTTT
>-|TRBJ2-4|TRBV2|-|16
CASSVLGPLAKNIQYF
TGTGCCAGCAGTGTGTTAGGGCCCCTAGCCAAAAACATTCAGTACTTC
>TRBD2|TRBJ2-5|TRBV7-2|few|14
CASSFPGGPETQYF
TGTGCCAGCAGCTTCCCGGGGGGGCCGGAGACCCAGTACTTC
>-|TRBJ2-1|TRBV5-6|-|14
CASSFAPSYNEQFF
TGTGCCAGCAGCTTCGCGCCATCCTACAATGAGCAGTTCTTC
>-|TRBJ2-1|TRBV29-1|few|13
CSVEADPYNEQFF
TGCAGCGTTGAGGCGGATCCCTACAATGAGCAGTTCTTC
>-|TRBJ2-1|TRBV9|-|15
CASSVRTEGWGEQFF
TGTGCCAGCAGCGTCCGAACAGAGGGATGGGGGGAGCAGTTCTTC
>-|TRBJ1-6|TRBV5-1|-|14
CASSLGTTNSPLHF
TGCGCCAGCAGCTTGGGGACAACAAATTCACCCCTCCACTTT
>-|TRBJ2-3|TRBV20-1|-|20
CSASVPFGGVGRRLTDTQYF
TGCAGTGCTAGCGTACCTTTCGGAGGAGTAGGTAGAAGGTTAACAGATACGCAGTATTTT
>-|TRBJ2-6|TRBV28|once|15
CASSWGLGGANVLTF
TGTGCCAGCAGTTGGGGGTTAGGAGGGGCCAACGTCCTGACTTTC
>TRBD1|TRBJ2-5|TRBV5-1|-|15
CASSPTGQGGETQYF
TGCGCCAGCAGCCCGACTGGACAGGGAGGAGAGACCCAGTACTTC
>TRBD1|TRBJ1-5|TRBV6-6|few|15
CASTEGQGGNQPQHF
TGTGCCAGCACCGAGGGACAGGGAGGGAATCAGCCCCAGCATTTT
>-|TRBJ1-2|TRBV10-3|-|14
CAISLMDVNSGYAF
TGTGCCATCAGCCTAATGGACGTCAATTCGGGCTACGCCTTC
>-|TRBJ2-1|TRBV5-1|few|15
CASSLGAIRLNEQFF
TGCGCCAGCAGCTTGGGCGCAATCCGGTTAAATGAGCAGTTCTTC
>TRBD1|TRBJ2-7|TRBV28|-|14
CASRDRPPPYEQYF
TGTGCCAGCAGGGACAGGCCCCCACCTTACGAGCAGTACTTC
>TRBD2|TRBJ2-7|TRBV5-1|many|13
CASRSGDSYEQYF
TGTGCCAGCAGGAGCGGGGACTCCTACGAGCAGTACTTC
>TRBD2|TRBJ2-5|TRBV10-1|few|15
CASSELAGARETQYF
TGCGCCAGCAGTGAGCTAGCGGGAGCCCGAGAGACCCAGTACTTC
>-|TRBJ1-4|TRBV28|many|15
CASSLVSGSLEKLFF
TGTGCCAGCAGTTTAGTGAGCGGTAGTTTAGAAAAACTGTTTTTT
>TRBD2|TRBJ2-3|TRBV7-9|few|16
CASSLDLAGAADTQYF
TGTGCCAGCAGCTTAGACCTAGCGGGGGCTGCAGATACGCAGTATTTT
>TRBD1|TRBJ2-7|TRBV28|-|16
CASSQASGTGVYEQYF
TGTGCCAGCAGCCAAGCCTCCGGGACAGGGGTTTACGAGCAGTACTTC
>-|TRBJ1-2|TRBV25-1|few|12
CASNTGFSGYTF
TGTGCCAGCAACACAGGGTTCTCCGGCTACACCTTC
>-|TRBJ2-5|TRBV29-1|few|13
CSAILDSQETQYF
TGCAGTGCAATACTTGACAGCCAAGAGACCCAGTACTTC
>-|TRBJ1-2|TRBV6-2/TRBV6-3|-|12
CASSRAVDGYTF
TGTGCCAGCAGCCGGGCAGTTGATGGCTACACCTTC
>-|TRBJ2-1|TRBV7-9|-|17
CASSSLTDGSTYNEQFF
TGTGCCAGCAGCTCTCTAACAGACGGGAGCACCTACAATGAGCAGTTCTTC
>TRBD2|TRBJ2-1|TRBV6-6|-|14
CASSYGTSEGEQFF
TGTGCCAGCAGTTACGGGACTAGCGAGGGTGAGCAGTTCTTC
>-|TRBJ1-4|TRBV7-9|-|13
CASEGGVDEKLFF
TGTGCCAGCGAGGGAGGGGTGGATGAAAAACTGTTTTTT